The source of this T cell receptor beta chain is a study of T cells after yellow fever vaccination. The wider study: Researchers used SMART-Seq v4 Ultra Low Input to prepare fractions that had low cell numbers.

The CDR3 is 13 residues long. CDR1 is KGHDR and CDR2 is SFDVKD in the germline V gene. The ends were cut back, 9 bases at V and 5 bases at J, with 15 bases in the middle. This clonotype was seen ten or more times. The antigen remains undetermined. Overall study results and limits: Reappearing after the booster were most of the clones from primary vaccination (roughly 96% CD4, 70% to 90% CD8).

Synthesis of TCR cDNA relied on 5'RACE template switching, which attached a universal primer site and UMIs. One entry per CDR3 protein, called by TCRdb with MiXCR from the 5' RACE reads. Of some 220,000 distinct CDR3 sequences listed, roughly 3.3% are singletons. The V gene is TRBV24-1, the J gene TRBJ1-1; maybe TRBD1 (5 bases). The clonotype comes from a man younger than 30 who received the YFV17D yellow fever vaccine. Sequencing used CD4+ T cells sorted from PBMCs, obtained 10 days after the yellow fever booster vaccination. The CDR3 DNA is TGTGCCACCCGAGTCGTTTGGGGGACTGAAGCTTTCTTT. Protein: CATRVVWGTEAFF.